These 9 T cell receptor beta chains were sequenced from one sample in a study of vaccination and CD4 T cells after COVID-19 (dated by TCRdb to between 2021 and 2024). What the treatment or condition label conveys for this sample: approximately 9-day PBMC culture with coronavirus spike peptide pools or control peptides (ViraFEST assay). No cognate antigen is known for these TCRs. Library preparation used PCR. For sequencing, an Illumina iSeq 100 was employed. DNA from cultured CD4+ T cells was subjected to TCR sequencing with the Oncomine TCR Beta short-read assay at the Johns Hopkins FTIC core. TCRdb passed the public sequencing reads through fastp at Q25 and MiXCR, retaining productive beta sequences. Each CDR3 protein appears once, grouped with its most common genes and DNA. A total of fewer than 9,500 distinct CDR3 sequences appear in this sample, about 55% of them only once. About half of the sample lies in the top ten.

The specimen sequenced was CD4+ T cells from blood, cultured in vitro. The receptors stem from a human donor who had recovered from COVID-19.

This clonotype was picked up a small number of times. In nucleotides, the CDR3 is TGTGCCAGCAGTATCCGGGACAGGGCTTACAATGAGCAGTTCTTC. Protein product: CASSIRDRAYNEQFF. The chain couples TRBV12-3 or TRBV12-4 to TRBJ2-1; 9 bases line up with TRBD1. This CDR3 has 15 amino acids. V shed 5 bases, J shed 4 bases, and the junction held 6 bases outside the gene matches.

The V call is TRBV9, the J call TRBJ1-1; TRBD1 agrees at 8 bases. The CDR3 contains 14 residues. The ends lost 4 bases at V and 3 bases at J; junction bases unmatched: 5. Per germline, CDR1 SGDLS and CDR2 YYNGEE. CDR3: CASSFRGQDTEAFF. The CDR3 nucleotides read TGTGCCAGCAGCTTCAGGGGGCAGGACACTGAAGCTTTCTTT.

Remarks on this clonotype: At one boundary the junction diverges from the germline segment, which might be a read error. The V gene is TRBV19, the J gene TRBJ1-3; possibly TRBD1 for D (6 bases). CDR1 LNHDA and CDR2 SQIVND come from the germline V gene (reference sequence). The CDR3 covers 13 residues. The CDR3 DNA follows: TGTCCCAGTAGTATCCCAGGGGTGGACACCATATATTTT. It yields the protein CPSSIPGVDTIYF.

The rearrangement links TRBV6-5 to TRBJ1-6; D gene uncertain. The CDR3 loop spans 16 amino acids. Trimming pared 0 bases from V and 5 bases from J, leaving 11 bases between. Germline loops: CDR1 MNHEY, CDR2 SVGAGI. DNA of the CDR3: TGTGCCAGCAGTTACTCGTTGGTAGCACATAATTCACCCCTCCACTTT. As protein: CASSYSLVAHNSPLHF.

J is TRBJ1-5 and V is TRBV5-8; D ambiguous. CDR3 length: 17 amino acids. CDR1 is SGHTS, CDR2 YDEGEE, per germline. V was cut by 0 bases and J by 2 bases, with 15 bases left in between. The CDR3 DNA is TGTGCCAGCAGCTTGGGACGGACCCTCGATGGCAATCAGCCCCAGCATTTT. Protein: CASSLGRTLDGNQPQHF.

As for this clonotype: The germline gene is not matched at one end of the junction; a read error may be the cause. V and J are TRBV2 and TRBJ2-5; D remains ambiguous. The length of the CDR3 is 13 residues. Per germline, CDR1 SNHLY and CDR2 FYNNEI. The DNA for the CDR3 is TGCGCCAGCAGCCTAGGGCCCCAAGAGACCCAGTACTTC. This translates into CASSLGPQETQYF.

This rearrangement joins TRBV2 to TRBJ2-5, with 8 bases that match TRBD1. V lost 6 bases and J lost 3; bases outside the gene matches: 6. The CDR3 is 14 residues long. Germline V gene sequence: CDR1 SNHLY, CDR2 FYNNEI. CDR3 residues: CASRATGAEETQYF. For the CDR3, the DNA is TGTGCCAGCAGAGCGACAGGGGCGGAAGAGACCCAGTACTTC.

This clonotype was detected only a few times. The gene calls are TRBV20-1 and TRBJ1-1; no clear D gene. CDR1 is DFQATT and CDR2 is SNEGSKA in the germline V gene (reference sequence). V was cut by 5 bases and J by 8 bases, with 15 bases left in between. This CDR3 spans 12 amino acids. CDR3 residues: CSAPHLTGEAFF. The DNA for the CDR3 is TGCAGTGCTCCACACCTAACCGGGGAAGCTTTCTTT.

The CDR3 is CASSLVASGYQETQYF. Written as DNA, the CDR3 is TGTGCCAGCAGCTTGGTGGCTAGCGGGTACCAAGAGACCCAGTACTTC. V and J are TRBV11-2 and TRBJ2-5; 8 bases match TRBD2. J gave up 0 bases and V 3 bases, and 6 bases lay outside the gene matches. Germline V gene lookup returns CDR1 SGHAT and CDR2 FQNNGV. This CDR3 is 16 amino acids long.